The rows below give T cell receptor beta chains drawn from one sample of a study of T-cell memory formation after mild COVID-19. TCRdb processed the 5' RACE reads anew with MiXCR; each CDR3 protein has one entry. The sample includes about 290,000 distinct CDR3 sequences, approximately 15% of them seen just once. Sequenced: PBMCs or a T cell subset sorted from them (not recorded which). The receptors stem from a man between 18 and 29 years old who had mild COVID-19 (a few samples of this study predate the infection). Cell type and time point are not known. CDR3s include the opening cysteine and the closing phenylalanine or tryptophan. The D gene is left open where the match is weak.

J gene: TRBJ1-5; V gene: TRBV7-8; D gene: .; CDR3 protein: CASSLARGGPQPQHF
J gene: TRBJ2-3; V gene: TRBV5-1; D gene: TRBD2; CDR3 protein: CASSFGSSGLTDTQYF
J gene: TRBJ2-2; V gene: TRBV29-1; D gene: .; CDR3 protein: CSVDRVQGTGELFF
J gene: TRBJ2-1; V gene: TRBV7-9; D gene: .; CDR3 protein: CASRRDSYNEQFF
J gene: TRBJ2-7; V gene: TRBV3-1; D gene: .; CDR3 protein: CASSRGTFYEQYF
J gene: TRBJ2-7; V gene: TRBV4-1; D gene: TRBD1; CDR3 protein: CASSQAGQGTYEQYF
J gene: TRBJ1-5; V gene: TRBV24-1; D gene: .; CDR3 protein: CATSYAIDTTPRGNQPQHF
J gene: TRBJ1-4; V gene: TRBV29-1; D gene: TRBD1; CDR3 protein: CSFTGATPNEKLFF
J gene: TRBJ1-3; V gene: TRBV20-1; D gene: .; CDR3 protein: CSARWGDPGNTIYF
J gene: TRBJ1-4; V gene: TRBV12-3/TRBV12-4; D gene: .; CDR3 protein: CASTPQGTNEKLFF
J gene: TRBJ2-5; V gene: TRBV9; D gene: .; CDR3 protein: CASSVEGPPLNF
J gene: TRBJ2-2; V gene: TRBV6-5; D gene: .; CDR3 protein: CASSKFGTLNTGELFF
J gene: TRBJ1-1; V gene: TRBV6-6; D gene: .; CDR3 protein: CATWGLNTEAFF
J gene: TRBJ2-5; V gene: TRBV10-3; D gene: .; CDR3 protein: CATRGAETQYF
J gene: TRBJ1-1; V gene: TRBV12-3/TRBV12-4; D gene: .; CDR3 protein: CASTSSLTEAFF
J gene: TRBJ1-4; V gene: TRBV9; D gene: .; CDR3 protein: CASSVEVSGSEKLFF
J gene: TRBJ2-7; V gene: TRBV5-6; D gene: .; CDR3 protein: CASSPYRSSYEQYF
J gene: TRBJ2-4; V gene: TRBV7-9; D gene: .; CDR3 protein: CASSNPGTNTQNIQYF
J gene: TRBJ1-6; V gene: TRBV7-9; D gene: .; CDR3 protein: CASSLADSPLHF
J gene: TRBJ2-1; V gene: TRBV7-8; D gene: .; CDR3 protein: CASSRPPGAEQFF
J gene: TRBJ2-5; V gene: TRBV7-2; D gene: .; CDR3 protein: CASSPRRAPQYF
J gene: TRBJ2-3; V gene: TRBV10-3; D gene: .; CDR3 protein: CAISESKQATDTQYF
J gene: TRBJ2-7; V gene: TRBV7-9; D gene: TRBD2; CDR3 protein: CASSYGLAGTYEQYF
J gene: TRBJ1-2; V gene: TRBV5-4; D gene: .; CDR3 protein: CASSLRTGPNYGYTF
J gene: TRBJ1-5; V gene: TRBV5-5; D gene: .; CDR3 protein: CASSLDIGPQHF
J gene: TRBJ1-1; V gene: TRBV12-3/TRBV12-4; D gene: .; CDR3 protein: CASSRSRMNTEAFF